This is a list of T cell receptor beta chains from one sample in a study of shared clonotypes between healthy human individuals. Generated by immunoSEQ multiplex PCR, the TCRdb table keeps only in-frame clones and is missing some. The sample lists about 2.3 million clones; just under 95% were seen once. The specimen was naive CD4+ T cells from PBMCs. These receptors were taken from a man aged 18 to 29 in good health. Some clones in this sample may be carry-over from other donors' samples. CDR3s include the opening cysteine and the closing phenylalanine or tryptophan. Each record gives: J gene, D gene, V gene, CDR3 DNA, CDR3 protein. A D gene is named only where the DNA matches it firmly.

j_call: TRBJ2-7
d_call: NA
v_call: TRBV18
cdr3_nt: TGTGCCAGCTCACCATTCAGGGAAACAAAATCCTACGAGCAGTACTTC
cdr3_aa: CASSPFRETKSYEQYF

j_call: TRBJ1-5
d_call: NA
v_call: TRBV27
cdr3_nt: TGTGCCAGCAGTTTTTTATCCAATCAGCCCCAGCATTTT
cdr3_aa: CASSFLSNQPQHF

j_call: TRBJ2-1
d_call: NA
v_call: TRBV11-3
cdr3_nt: TGTGCCAGCAGCTTAAAGACGGAACCCCCCTACAATGAGCAGTTCTTC
cdr3_aa: CASSLKTEPPYNEQFF

j_call: TRBJ2-1
d_call: NA
v_call: TRBV7-9
cdr3_nt: TGTGCCAGCAGCCGACAGTCCCCTTGGCAGTTCTTC
cdr3_aa: CASSRQSPWQFF

j_call: TRBJ1-1
d_call: NA
v_call: TRBV5-1
cdr3_nt: TGCGCCAGCAGCTCCCGTGGGGACACTGAAGCTTTCTTT
cdr3_aa: CASSSRGDTEAFF

j_call: TRBJ2-7
d_call: TRBD1
v_call: TRBV18
cdr3_nt: TGTGCCAGCTCACCGGGACAGGGGATTTCCTACGAGCAGTACTTC
cdr3_aa: CASSPGQGISYEQYF

j_call: TRBJ2-7
d_call: TRBD1
v_call: TRBV28
cdr3_nt: TGTGCCAGCAGTCCAGGGGACAGCTCCTACGAGCAGTACTTC
cdr3_aa: CASSPGDSSYEQYF

j_call: TRBJ1-4
d_call: NA
v_call: TRBV13
cdr3_nt: TGTGCCAGCAGACATCAGGGGCTTGGTAATGAAAAACTGTTTTTT
cdr3_aa: CASRHQGLGNEKLFF

j_call: TRBJ2-7
d_call: TRBD2
v_call: TRBV5-1
cdr3_nt: TGCGCCAGCAGCTTGGTACGTGCGGGAGATTCTCGGCTCGAGCAGTACTTC
cdr3_aa: CASSLVRAGDSRLEQYF

j_call: TRBJ1-2
d_call: NA
v_call: TRBV28
cdr3_nt: TGTGCCACCCTGTTACTGACAGGCCGTGGCTACACCTTC
cdr3_aa: CATLLLTGRGYTF

j_call: TRBJ1-4
d_call: NA
v_call: TRBV27
cdr3_nt: TGTGCCAGCATCCCCGCAAACCAGGCAACTAATGAAAAACTGTTTTTT
cdr3_aa: CASIPANQATNEKLFF